The 9 T cell receptor beta chains presented below share a single source sample, sequenced in a study of tumor-infiltrating lymphocytes in primary liver carcinoma. Co-extraction of both nucleic acids (RNA and DNA) used about 17-31 mg of unsorted bulk tissue. Priming with a constant-region primer yielded TCR beta cDNA from approximately 500 ng total RNA. Libraries of TCR beta came from three nested multiplex PCR rounds with slightly modified ARM-PCR. The first two PCR rounds, nine to ten cycles each, used TRBV1-TRBV30 forward primers and a C-beta reverse primer. MiXCR was run by TCRdb on the multiplex PCR reads, yielding one entry per CDR3 protein. The sample records approximately 74,000 distinct CDR3 sequences, 60% to 80% being singletons. The sequenced material came from liver tumor tissue from sampling region 4. The subset denotes: tumor region T4, right-lateral pole. The receptors derive from a woman aged 55-70 years with primary liver carcinoma and hepatitis B virus infection.

About this clonotype itself: This clone may be a read error of a much larger clone one base away. The chain recombines TRBV6-2 or TRBV6-3 with TRBJ2-3, with 7 bases matching TRBD2. CDR1 is MNHEY, CDR2 SVGEGT, per germline. The ends lost 2 bases at V and 4 bases at J; junction bases unmatched: 9. This CDR3 comprises 16 residues. CDR3 sequence (DNA): TGTGCCAGCAGTTACACTCTAGCGGACGAGGCAGATACGCAGTATTTT. It specifies CASSYTLADEADTQYF.

This clonotype was observed a single time. This chain joins TRBV2 and TRBJ2-3, with a possible D match to TRBD1 (6 bases). The CDR3 sequence is 13 residues long. Germline lookup yields CDR1 SNHLY and CDR2 FYNNEI. V was trimmed by 8 bases and J by 5 bases, leaving 14 bases between them. The CDR3, as DNA: TGTGCCAGCGGCGAACAGGGAATAGATACGCAGTATTTT. Protein product: CASGEQGIDTQYF.

Regarding this clonotype: An end of the junction differs from the germline gene, which may be a read error. The chain combines TRBV12-3 or TRBV12-4 with TRBJ2-1; 7 bases map to TRBD2. The CDR3 extends over 15 amino acids. CDR3 DNA sequence: TGTGCCGGCATTCGACTGGCGGGAGCTATGGGTGAGCAGCTCTTC. This translates into CAGIRLAGAMGEQLF.

Notes on this clonotype: The junction does not match germline at one end; this may be a read error. The genes are TRBV29-1 and TRBJ1-1, with D hard to call. Germline-derived CDR1 and CDR2 are SQVTM and ANQGSEA. The CDR3 contains 13 residues. CDR3 nucleotide sequence: TGCAGCCTTGAAACAGAGCGGAACACTGAAGCTTTCTTT. Protein: CSLETERNTEAFF.

This clonotype was found once. At one end, the junction sequence differs from germline, possibly due to a read error. The chain has TRBV12-3 or TRBV12-4 and TRBJ2-7; TRBD1 is a possible D gene (5 bases). CDR3 length: 14 residues. The CDR3, as DNA: TGTGTCAGCAGTTTCTCGCAGGGCGCCCACGAGCAGTACTTC. Amino acids: CVSSFSQGAHEQYF.

In the case of this clonotype: The conserved final phenylalanine or tryptophan is absent from the CDR3, which likely points to a read error. The chain joins TRBV11-2 to TRBJ2-3, with 8 bases lining up with TRBD2. CDR3 length equals 15 residues. Germline V lookup: CDR1 SGHAT, CDR2 FQNNGV. CDR3 region: CTSSPGLAGPDTQYL. CDR3 nucleotide sequence: TGTACCAGCAGCCCTGGACTAGCTGGCCCAGATACGCAGTATCTT.

Of note for this clonotype: Mismatch with germline at one junction end may stem from a read error. This chain connects TRBV4-2 to TRBJ2-7; D unresolved. From germline, CDR1 is LGHNA and CDR2 YNFKEQ. This CDR3 contains 15 residues. CDR3 residues: CASSQDWSVTYEQYF. The DNA for the CDR3 is TGTGCCAGCAGCCAAGACTGGAGTGTCACCTATGAGCAGTACTTC.

Regarding this clonotype: One end of the junction fails to match germline, which may point to a read error. This chain joins TRBV12-3 or TRBV12-4 and TRBJ2-1, with 8 bases fitting TRBD2. This CDR3 has 15 residues. This chain's CDR3 is CASKHGGRSYNEQLF. CDR3 bases: TGTGCCAGCAAACATGGCGGGAGGTCCTACAATGAGCAGCTCTTC.

In regard to this clonotype: A read error may account for a junction end that differs from germline. This chain connects TRBV20-1 to TRBJ2-7; TRBD2 is a possible D gene (6 bases). CDR3 length equals 16 residues. Germline-derived CDR1 and CDR2 are DFQATT and SNEGSKA (reference sequence). The CDR3 coding sequence is TGCAGTGCTATACGCTCTAGCGACCAAAGGTCTCGGGAGCAGTATTTC. Its protein product is CSAIRSSDQRSREQYF.